The 25 T cell receptor beta chains listed next were all sequenced from one sample in a study of blood T cell repertoires in COVID-19. Sequencing was performed with immunoSEQ multiplex PCR; in TCRdb, only in-frame clones are kept and a portion is missing. The sample shows roughly 95,000 clones, about 81% of them seen only once. Sample: peripheral blood. The receptors stem from a man aged 55-75 years with acute or convalescent COVID-19.

This chain's CDR3 is CASRGLAGVETQYF. As DNA, the CDR3 is TGTGCCAGCAGGGGACTAGCGGGAGTTGAGACCCAGTACTTC. The rearrangement joins TRBV27 to TRBJ2-5; 14 positions match TRBD2. Germline assignment: CDR1 MNHEY and CDR2 SMNVEV (reference sequence). The CDR3 sequence is 14 residues long. Losses at the gene ends were 6 bases for V and 5 bases for J; bases not matched to a gene: 2.

The chain uses TRBV12-3 or TRBV12-4 and TRBJ1-2; 10 nucleotides match TRBD1. The CDR3 has 13 amino acids. The V and J ends lost 8 bases and 7 bases, in that order; junction bases with no gene match: 7. The CDR3 bases are TGTGCCAGCGGTGACAGGGGGCAGCGTGGCTACACCTTC. This codes for CASGDRGQRGYTF.

V gene TRBV7-2 combines with J gene TRBJ2-2; unclear D gene. CDR1 and CDR2 from the germline V gene are SGHTA and FQGNSA. The CDR3 is 14 residues long. The ends were cut back, 0 bases at V and 5 bases at J, with 7 bases in the middle. The CDR3 nucleotides read TGTGCCAGCAGCTTAGCGCTTCAGACCGGGGAGCTGTTTTTT. Residues: CASSLALQTGELFF.

The chain couples TRBV5-1 to TRBJ2-7; tentatively, D is TRBD1 (6 bases). The CDR3 contains 15 residues. V gave up 5 bases and J gave up 0 bases, with 15 bases separating them. CDR1 and CDR2 from the germline V gene are SGHRS and YFSETQ. CDR3 coding DNA: TGCGCCAGCAGGCCCGGACAGCCCGGCTCCTACGAGCAGTACTTC. Residues: CASRPGQPGSYEQYF.

This rearrangement joins TRBV18 to TRBJ1-3; 8 bases are shared with TRBD1. The V gene's germline CDR1 is KGHSH and CDR2 LQKENI. V lost 3 bases to trimming and J lost 9 bases; unmatched junction nucleotides: 13. The CDR3 extends over 16 amino acids. The CDR3 coding sequence is TGTGCCAGCTCACCCGTGACAGGGGTCGGAAGGATCACCATATATTTT. Translating gives CASSPVTGVGRITIYF.

The chain couples TRBV18 to TRBJ1-1; perhaps TRBD1 as D (6 bases). The CDR3 length is 15 residues. Germline values: CDR1 KGHSH, CDR2 LQKENI. V lost 3 bases to trimming and J lost 4 bases, with 15 bases between them. The CDR3 spells CASSPSDSRITEAFF. DNA of the CDR3: TGTGCCAGCTCACCTTCGGACAGTCGGATCACTGAAGCTTTCTTT.

This clone was seen a handful of times. CDR3 residues: CATSDHSLTGYNEQFF. The CDR3 DNA sequence: TGTGCCACCAGTGACCATTCGCTGACGGGGTACAATGAGCAGTTCTTC. This chain uses TRBV24-1 with TRBJ2-1; D possibly corresponds to TRBD2 (5 bases). Trimming removed 4 bases from V and 4 bases from J, with 16 bases in between. Germline assignment: CDR1 KGHDR and CDR2 SFDVKD. This CDR3 region has 16 residues.

This chain joins TRBV5-1 and TRBJ2-1; D unclear. The V gene's germline CDR1 is SGHRS and CDR2 YFSETQ. This CDR3 has 14 amino acids. V was pared by 0 bases and J by 6 bases, with 10 bases between. The CDR3 protein is CASSLALAANEQFF. The CDR3 region has the DNA TGCGCCAGCAGCTTGGCCTTGGCGGCCAATGAGCAGTTCTTC.

The chain carries TRBV12-3 or TRBV12-4 and TRBJ2-1, with 7 bases fitting TRBD2. J gave up 2 bases and V 7 bases, and 2 bases lay outside the gene matches. This CDR3 contains 13 residues. CDR3 protein: CASNGLAYNEQFF. As DNA, the CDR3 is TGTGCCAGCAACGGACTAGCCTACAATGAGCAGTTCTTC.

CDR3 in amino acids: CAWRKQGAGTEAFF. The CDR3 DNA follows: TGTGCCTGGAGGAAACAGGGTGCGGGCACTGAAGCTTTCTTT. The chain links TRBV30 to TRBJ1-1; D possibly corresponds to TRBD1 (6 bases). The CDR3 length is 14 residues. Trimming stripped 3 bases from V and 4 bases from J, with 15 bases between. CDR1 is GTSNPN, CDR2 SVGIG, per germline (reference sequence). Filled out from reference TRBV30 and TRBJ1-1, the complete variable domain reads SQTIHQWPATLVQPVGSPLSLECTVEGTSNPNLYWYRQAAGRGLQLLFYSVGIGQISSEVPQNLSASRPQDRQFILSSKKLLLSDSGFYLCAWRKQGAGTEAFFGQGTRLTVV.

This chain joins TRBV3-1 (or the pseudogene TRBV3-2) and TRBJ1-1; D is ambiguous. V was cut by 1 base and J by 1 base, with 7 bases left in between. The CDR3 is 14 amino acids. CDR1 is LGHDT, CDR2 YNNKEL, per germline (reference sequence). The CDR3 coding sequence is TGTGCCAGCAGCCAAGGAGGATCGAACACTGAAGCTTTCTTT. Its translation: CASSQGGSNTEAFF.

By share, this clone ranks as medium-sized. This chain uses TRBV19 with TRBJ1-1; weak D call: TRBD1 (6 bases). With 6 bases removed from V and 1 base from J, the gap between germline ends came to 9 bases. There are 13 residues in the CDR3. The germline gives CDR1 LNHDA, CDR2 SQIVND (reference sequence). The CDR3 DNA reads as TGTGCCAGTAGCGACAGGCCGAACACTGAAGCTTTCTTT. It yields the protein CASSDRPNTEAFF.

CDR3 nucleotide sequence: TGTGCCAGCAGCTTGGGGAGTCAATCCTACGAGCAGTACTTC. This codes for CASSLGSQSYEQYF. The rearrangement links TRBV11-2 to TRBJ2-7; D is perhaps TRBD2 (5 bases). Germline assignment: CDR1 SGHAT and CDR2 FQNNGV. Trimming pared 3 bases from V and 1 base from J, leaving 10 bases between. This CDR3 comprises 14 residues.

V usage is TRBV7-9 and J usage is TRBJ2-5; the match to TRBD2 covers 14 bases. The germline V gene encodes CDR1 SEHNR and CDR2 FQNEAQ (reference sequence). The CDR3 spans 18 residues. V shed 5 bases, J shed 5 bases, and the junction held 13 bases outside the gene matches. The CDR3: CASSTRLAGGKVWETQYF. In DNA, the CDR3 is TGTGCCAGCAGCACTAGACTAGCGGGAGGGAAGGTTTGGGAGACCCAGTACTTC.

This clone has more than one count but fewer than ten. DNA of the CDR3: TGTGCCAGCAGCTTTCTTTCAGGGGCGGATGAAGCTTTCTTT. Its protein product is CASSFLSGADEAFF. The chain recombines TRBV5-6 with TRBJ1-1; weak D call: TRBD1 (6 bases). Per germline, CDR1 SGHDT and CDR2 YYEEEE. V was shortened by 2 bases and J by 7 bases, with 15 bases between the two germline ends. This CDR3 is built from 14 residues.

The chain employs TRBV14 and TRBJ2-7; D gene ambiguous. This CDR3 has 14 amino acids. V gave up 0 bases and J gave up 3 bases, with 9 bases separating them. Per the germline V gene, CDR1 is SGHDN and CDR2 is FVKESK. The chain's CDR3 is CASSQDTQIYEQYF. DNA of the CDR3: TGTGCCAGCAGCCAAGATACACAGATCTACGAGCAGTACTTC.

The chain carries TRBV18 and TRBJ1-1, with a weak D call TRBD1 (6 bases). V dropped 0 bases and J dropped 0 bases, with 8 bases sitting between them. Germline V gene data show CDR1 as KGHSH and CDR2 as LQKENI. CDR3 size: 15 residues. The CDR3 spells CASSPPRDMNTEAFF. Here the CDR3 DNA reads TGTGCCAGCTCACCACCCCGGGACATGAACACTGAAGCTTTCTTT.

The J gene is TRBJ1-4, the V gene TRBV30; D may be TRBD1 (5 bases). Germline values: CDR1 GTSNPN, CDR2 SVGIG (reference sequence). CDR3 length equals 14 residues. V was pared by 3 bases and J by 3 bases, with 11 bases between. The chain's CDR3 is CAWRGGGANEKLFF. The CDR3 bases are TGTGCCTGGAGGGGCGGGGGGGCTAATGAAAAACTGTTTTTT.

V gene TRBV6-5 combines with J gene TRBJ2-2; weak D call: TRBD2 (6 bases). The CDR3 sequence is 15 residues long. Per germline, CDR1 MNHEY and CDR2 SVGAGI. The germline V and J ends were trimmed by 6 bases and 4 bases, with 15 bases remaining between them. The CDR3 is CASRPPAGSTGELFF. The CDR3 DNA reads TGTGCCAGCAGGCCCCCGGCGGGAAGCACCGGGGAGCTGTTTTTT.

The J gene is TRBJ1-2, the V gene TRBV9; no clear D. CDR1 is SGDLS, CDR2 YYNGEE, per germline. Between the trimmed V and J ends, which lost 3 bases and 8 bases, there was a span of 14 bases. The CDR3 contains 13 residues. The CDR3 DNA reads as TGTGCCAGCAGCGGATGGCGGAGCGGAGGCTACACCTTC. Protein: CASSGWRSGGYTF.

V is TRBV7-9 and J is TRBJ2-1; D is possibly TRBD2 (5 bases). The V end was cut by 5 bases, the J end by 8 bases, with 13 bases between. This CDR3 contains 13 residues. CDR1 is SEHNR, CDR2 FQNEAQ, per germline (reference sequence). The CDR3 reads CASSPADGYEQFF. DNA for the CDR3: TGTGCCAGCAGCCCAGCGGACGGATATGAGCAGTTCTTC.

The J gene is TRBJ2-3, the V gene TRBV6-2 or TRBV6-3, with a possible D match to TRBD2 (5 bases). Germline V lookup: CDR1 MNHEY, CDR2 SVGEGT. There are 13 residues in the CDR3. V lost 6 bases to trimming and J lost 8 bases, with 15 bases between them. In DNA form, the CDR3 reads TGTGCCAGCAGCCCCTCCCCCGAGGGTACGCAGTATTTT. Its protein is CASSPSPEGTQYF.

This sequence joins TRBV27 and TRBJ2-7; 8 bases map to TRBD1. V gave up 4 bases and J gave up 3 bases; unmatched junction bases: 2. This CDR3 region has 13 residues. Germline V gives CDR1 MNHEY, CDR2 SMNVEV (reference sequence). As DNA, the CDR3 is TGTGCCAGCAGTTCAGGACAGGGCTACGAGCAGTACTTC. Translated: CASSSGQGYEQYF.

In its sample, this clone was seen a few times. This chain links TRBV30 with TRBJ2-7, with D perhaps matching TRBD1 (6 bases). The germline V and J ends were trimmed by 5 bases and 5 bases, with 13 bases remaining between them. This CDR3 has 12 residues. Germline CDR1 GTSNPN, CDR2 SVGIG (reference sequence). For the CDR3, the DNA is TGTGCCTGGGGGAGAAACAGGGACGAGCAGTACTTC. Translating gives CAWGRNRDEQYF. Based on the CDR3 plus reference TRBV30 and TRBJ2-7, the full variable domain is SQTIHQWPATLVQPVGSPLSLECTVEGTSNPNLYWYRQAAGRGLQLLFYSVGIGQISSEVPQNLSASRPQDRQFILSSKKLLLSDSGFYLCAWGRNRDEQYFGPGTRLTVT.

The rearrangement joins TRBV27 to TRBJ2-7, with TRBD1 matching 9 bases. J gave up 6 bases and V 6 bases, and 15 bases lay outside the gene matches. Germline lookup yields CDR1 MNHEY and CDR2 SMNVEV (reference sequence). The CDR3 contains 16 residues. DNA of the CDR3: TGTGCCAGCAGACCGGGGACAGGGTACTATTTGACCGAGCAGTACTTC. Its protein product is CASRPGTGYYLTEQYF.